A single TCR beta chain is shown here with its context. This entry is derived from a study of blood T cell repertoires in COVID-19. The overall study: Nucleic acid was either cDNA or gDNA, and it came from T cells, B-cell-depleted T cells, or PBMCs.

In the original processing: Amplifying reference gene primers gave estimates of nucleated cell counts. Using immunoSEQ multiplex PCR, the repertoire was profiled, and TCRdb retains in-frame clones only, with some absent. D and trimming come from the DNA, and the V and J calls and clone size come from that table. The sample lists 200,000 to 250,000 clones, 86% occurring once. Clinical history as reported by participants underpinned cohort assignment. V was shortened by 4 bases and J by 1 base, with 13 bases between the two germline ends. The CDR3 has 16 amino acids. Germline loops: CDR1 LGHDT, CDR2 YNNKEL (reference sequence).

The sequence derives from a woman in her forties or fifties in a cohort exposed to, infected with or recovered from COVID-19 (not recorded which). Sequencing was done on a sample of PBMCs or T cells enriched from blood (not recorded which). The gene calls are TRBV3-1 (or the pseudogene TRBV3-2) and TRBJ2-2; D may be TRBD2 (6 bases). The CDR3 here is CASSPSGLRNTGELFF. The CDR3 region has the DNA TGTGCCAGCAGCCCTTCGGGACTCCGGAACACCGGGGAGCTGTTTTTT.